This T cell receptor (beta chain) was identified in a study of PD-L1 blockade in urothelial cancer. Study in general: Analyses used blood from 3 weeks (second dose) and 6 weeks after treatment start.

This CDR3 has 14 amino acids. The germline V gene encodes CDR1 SGHRS and CDR2 YFSETQ. V was clipped by 4 bases and J by 7 bases; unmatched bases: 6. Note on this clone: No antigen is known for it.

Documented time point: peripheral blood 6 weeks after treatment start. Each patient gave between 1 and 8 samples of peripheral blood mononuclear cells, which were collected pretreatment and during treatment. Points from the study as a whole: Below-median pretreatment blood TCR clonality was a predictor of better survival.

This table comes from immunoSEQ multiplex PCR, and its TCRdb copy is limited to in-frame clones, with some not included. The sample yields around 50,000 clones, approximately 86% seen once. This TCR was recovered from a man aged 50 to 60 with urothelial cancer. The sample was PBMCs, taken around atezolizumab (anti-PD-L1) treatment. The rearrangement links TRBV5-1 to TRBJ2-1, with 9 nucleotides matching TRBD1. CDR3 DNA: TGCGCCAGCAGCACGTGGACAGGGGCGAATGAGCAGTTCTTC. Its protein is CASSTWTGANEQFF.